These 17 T cell receptor beta chains were all obtained from the same sample, sequenced in a study of shared clonotypes between healthy human individuals. Some clones are missing from TCRdb's copy, which holds only in-frame ones; the method was immunoSEQ multiplex PCR. The sample contains 400,000 to 600,000 clones, around 96% of which appear only once. The sequencing sample was made of naive CD4+ T cells sorted from blood. The subset denotes: CD45RA+ positively selected. The receptors stem from a woman aged 25 to 39 in good health.

In the case of this clone: At one of its ends the junction is not consistent with the germline gene, which may arise from a read error. This chain links TRBV18 with TRBJ1-5; no clear D. Germline CDR1 KGHSH, CDR2 LQKENI. The CDR3 is 14 amino acids. The CDR3 is CASSLSASNPPQHF. The CDR3 DNA is TGTGCCAGCTCACTAAGTGCAAGCAATCCGCCCCAGCATTTT. The full variable domain, rest sourced from reference TRBV18 and TRBJ1-5, is NAGVMQNPRHLVRRRGQEARLRCSPMKGHSHVYWYRQLPEEGLKFMVYLQKENIIDESGMPKERFSAEFPKEGPSILRIQQVVRGDSAAYFCASSLSASNPPQHFGDGTRLSIL.

The rearrangement uses TRBV10-1 and TRBJ2-3; the D gene is possibly TRBD1 (6 bases). The germline CDR1 and CDR2 sequences are WNHNN and SYGVQD (reference sequence). V lost 6 bases to trimming and J lost 2 bases, with 15 bases between them. The CDR3 consists of 15 residues. Here the CDR3 reads CASSPGQPPTDTQYF. The DNA for the CDR3 is TGCGCCAGCAGCCCCGGACAGCCCCCCACAGATACGCAGTATTTT.

J is TRBJ2-2 and V is TRBV4-2; D perhaps matches TRBD2 (6 bases). V gave up 8 bases and J gave up 6 bases, with 22 bases separating them. The CDR3 runs 16 residues. Germline CDR1 LGHNA, CDR2 YNFKEQ. CDR3 nucleotides: TGTGCCAGCGGACCATGGAGCGGCGGAGGGGCCGGGGAGCTGTTTTTT. Amino acids: CASGPWSGGGAGELFF.

J is TRBJ2-1 and V is TRBV18; TRBD1 aligns across 11 bases. This CDR3 spans 17 amino acids. CDR1 is KGHSH and CDR2 is LQKENI in the germline V gene. V shed 2 bases and J 5 bases; nucleotides not matched to a gene: 8. The CDR3 here is CASSPSPGQGEDNEQFF. Written as DNA, the CDR3 is TGTGCCAGCTCACCATCCCCGGGACAGGGGGAGGACAATGAGCAGTTCTTC.

The CDR3 coding sequence is TGCGCCAGCAGCTTGAAGCCTAGCGGGAATGGAGAGACCCAGTACTTC. Protein product: CASSLKPSGNGETQYF. The V and J genes are TRBV5-1 and TRBJ2-5, with 9 bases matching TRBD2. The CDR3 is 16 residues long. The trim removed 1 base at V and 4 bases at J, leaving 8 bases unmatched. Germline assignment: CDR1 SGHRS and CDR2 YFSETQ.

This chain connects TRBV2 to TRBJ2-3; no clear D. CDR1 SNHLY and CDR2 FYNNEI come from the germline V gene. The CDR3 length is 14 residues. V was cut by 0 bases and J by 3 bases, with 7 bases left in between. The CDR3 here is CASSEALRTDTQYF. CDR3 nucleotide sequence: TGTGCCAGCAGTGAAGCGCTTCGGACAGATACGCAGTATTTT.

This chain links TRBV8-2 with TRBJ2-6; the table's D gene call, TRBD2, was not cross checked with the DNA. TRBV8-2 is listed as a pseudogene. The CDR3 has 16 amino acids. The CDR3 DNA sequence: TGTGGCATCGGAGTGATAACACAAAGTCGGGCCAACGTCCTGACTTTC. It codes for CGIGVITQSRANVLTF.

The chain uses TRBV28 and TRBJ2-1; 7 bases fit TRBD2. The length of the CDR3 is 16 residues. Germline lookup yields CDR1 MDHEN and CDR2 SYDVKM. J gave up 5 bases and V 0 bases, and 7 bases lay outside the gene matches. For the CDR3, the DNA is TGTGCCAGCAGTTTATGGTTCGGGACTAACGACAATGAGCAGTTCTTC. Translating gives CASSLWFGTNDNEQFF. Supplemented by reference TRBV28 and TRBJ2-1, the full variable domain reads DVKVTQSSRYLVKRTGEKVFLECVQDMDHENMFWYRQDPGLGLRLIYFSYDVKMKEKGDIPEGYSVSREKKERFSLILESASTNQTSMYLCASSLWFGTNDNEQFFGPGTRLTVL.

For the CDR3, the DNA is TGTGCCAGCACCTACTTAGGGGCGCAGACTGAAGCTTTCTTT. Its translation is CASTYLGAQTEAFF. The chain joins TRBV28 to TRBJ1-1; TRBD1 is a possible D gene (5 bases). Germline CDR1 and CDR2: MDHEN and SYDVKM. The CDR3 contains 14 residues. Trimming removed 7 bases at V and 5 bases at J, with 17 bases between. Full variable domain (remainder filled in from reference TRBV28 and TRBJ1-1): DVKVTQSSRYLVKRTGEKVFLECVQDMDHENMFWYRQDPGLGLRLIYFSYDVKMKEKGDIPEGYSVSREKKERFSLILESASTNQTSMYLCASTYLGAQTEAFFGQGTRLTVV.

This clone has just one count. The V call is TRBV4-1, the J call TRBJ2-1, with 15 bases lining up with TRBD2. V dropped 5 bases and J dropped 0; count of bases not matched to a gene: 5. Germline CDR1 MGHRA, CDR2 YSYEKL. The CDR3 has 18 amino acids. The CDR3 nucleotides read TGCGCCAGCAGCGGGGGACTAGCGGGAGGTTACTCCTACAATGAGCAGTTCTTC. Protein product: CASSGGLAGGYSYNEQFF.

In DNA form, the CDR3 reads TGTGCCAGCAAGGGCCGCCCGGCTGGCACTGAAGCTTTCTTT. It codes for CASKGRPAGTEAFF. The J gene is TRBJ1-1, the V gene TRBV2; D gene unclear. The CDR3 length is 14 residues. Germline lookup yields CDR1 SNHLY and CDR2 FYNNEI. V lost 7 bases and J 4 bases, leaving 16 bases between the germline ends.

The chain has TRBV28 and TRBJ2-1; the D gene is possibly TRBD2 (6 bases). Deletions cut 8 bases from V and 0 bases from J, with 14 bases between. Germline CDR1 reads MDHEN; CDR2 reads SYDVKM. This CDR3 has 15 amino acids. The CDR3 is CASHVLGGSYNEQFF. DNA of the CDR3: TGTGCCAGCCATGTCCTGGGAGGCTCCTACAATGAGCAGTTCTTC.

The chain links TRBV19 to TRBJ2-1, with 9 bases aligning to TRBD2. CDR3 length equals 16 residues. Trimming cost V 3 bases and J 0 bases; bases outside gene matches: 3. Germline-derived CDR1 and CDR2 are LNHDA and SQIVND (reference sequence). CDR3 coding DNA: TGTGCCAGTAGTATGCTAGCGGGGTCCTCCTACAATGAGCAGTTCTTC. Protein: CASSMLAGSSYNEQFF. Full variable domain (outside the CDR3, taken from reference TRBV19 and TRBJ2-1): DGGITQSPKYLFRKEGQNVTLSCEQNLNHDAMYWYRQDPGQGLRLIYYSQIVNDFQKGDIAEGYSVSREKKESFPLTVTSAQKNPTAFYLCASSMLAGSSYNEQFFGPGTRLTVL.

For this clone: An end of the junction differs from the germline gene, which may be a read error. The V and J genes are TRBV19 and TRBJ2-3; 9 bases fit TRBD2. The CDR3 covers 11 residues. CDR1 and CDR2 (germline): LNHDA, SQIVND (reference sequence). This CDR3 reads CASSRGRAWSF. The CDR3 DNA reads TGTGCCAGTAGTCGCGGGAGGGCCTGGTCGTTT.

The chain is built from TRBV19 and TRBJ2-5, with a tentative D call TRBD2 (6 bases). This CDR3 has 17 residues. The V end lost 2 bases, the J end lost 4 bases, and 20 bases lay between the germline ends. From germline, CDR1 is LNHDA and CDR2 SQIVND (reference sequence). CDR3: CASSIKPGDRLRETQYF. CDR3 nucleotides: TGTGCCAGTAGTATAAAGCCGGGGGACCGACTACGAGAGACCCAGTACTTC.

The genes are TRBV6-5 and TRBJ1-3; D not resolved. Per germline, CDR1 MNHEY and CDR2 SVGAGI. V was pared by 2 bases and J by 0 bases, with 5 bases between. The CDR3 is 14 amino acids. The CDR3, as DNA: TGTGCCAGCAGTTACGGGGTCTCTGGAAACACCATATATTTT. Its protein is CASSYGVSGNTIYF.

The genes are TRBV4-2 and TRBJ2-2; D remains unclear. Germline CDR1 and CDR2: LGHNA and YNFKEQ. The V end was cut by 0 bases, the J end by 7 bases, with 15 bases between. The length of the CDR3 is 16 residues. CDR3: CASSQDNPRISGELFF. The CDR3 bases are TGTGCCAGCAGCCAAGATAACCCCAGGATTAGCGGGGAGCTGTTTTTT.